The 13 T cell receptor beta chains below come from one sample, sequenced in a study of blood T cell repertoires in COVID-19. Using immunoSEQ multiplex PCR, the repertoire was profiled, and TCRdb retains in-frame clones only, with some absent. The repertoire holds around 250,000 clones, with roughly 89% as singletons. Sequencing was carried out using peripheral blood. All receptors come from a man younger than 40 who had recovered from COVID-19.

This clone was seen once. This chain connects TRBV7-6 to TRBJ1-1; the match to TRBD1 covers 8 bases. This CDR3 is built from 14 residues. Per germline, CDR1 SGHVS and CDR2 FNYEAQ. Trimming removed 5 bases from V and 6 bases from J; junction bases left unmatched: 8. The CDR3 is CASSRTGTSSEAFF. Here the CDR3 DNA reads TGTGCCAGCAGCCGGACAGGGACGTCGTCTGAAGCTTTCTTT.

The genes are TRBV5-1 and TRBJ2-3; the D gene is possibly TRBD1 (5 bases). CDR1 is SGHRS and CDR2 is YFSETQ in the germline V gene. The CDR3 is 13 residues long. Trimming cost V 2 bases and J 9 bases, with 13 bases left between them. CDR3 region: CASSFWGTGTQYF. The CDR3 nucleotides are TGCGCCAGCAGCTTTTGGGGCACGGGCACGCAGTATTTT.

The J gene is TRBJ2-5, the V gene TRBV10-3; D may be TRBD2 (5 bases). V was cut by 7 bases and J by 1 base, with 10 bases left in between. From germline, CDR1 is ENHRY and CDR2 SYGVKD. The CDR3 is made up of 13 amino acids. The CDR3 nucleotides are TGTGCCATCACCGCCGGGGTCCAAGAGACCCAGTACTTC. Translated: CAITAGVQETQYF.

This clone came up once. V is TRBV7-9 and J is TRBJ2-7; D is unclear. V lost 2 bases to trimming and J lost 1 base, with 9 bases between them. Germline lookup yields CDR1 SEHNR and CDR2 FQNEAQ (reference sequence). CDR3 size: 14 residues. The CDR3 bases are TGTGCCAGCAGCTTATCCGGGTTTTCCTACGAGCAGTACTTC. This gives the protein CASSLSGFSYEQYF.

The V and J genes are TRBV4-1 and TRBJ1-1, with 9 bases matching TRBD1. The CDR3 runs 13 residues. The germline V gene encodes CDR1 MGHRA and CDR2 YSYEKL. With V trimmed by 4 bases and J by 6 bases, 3 bases remained unmatched. Here the CDR3 reads CASSLDRGPEAFF. DNA for the CDR3: TGCGCCAGCAGCCTGGACAGGGGCCCTGAAGCTTTCTTT.

In DNA form, the CDR3 reads TGTGCCAGCAGCCAAAGGGCAGGGGCCAGCAATCAGCCCCAGCATTTT. Protein product: CASSQRAGASNQPQHF. This chain uses TRBV27 with TRBJ1-5; TRBD1 might be the D (6 bases). The germline gives CDR1 MNHEY, CDR2 SMNVEV (reference sequence). The CDR3 sequence is 16 residues long. V gave up 6 bases and J gave up 1 base, with 16 bases separating them.

The V gene is TRBV11-2, the J gene TRBJ1-1; D not resolved. CDR3 size: 15 residues. Looked up from germline, CDR1 is SGHAT and CDR2 is FQNNGV. With 3 bases removed from V and 1 base from J, the gap between germline ends came to 12 bases. CDR3 DNA: TGTGCCAGCAGCTTGAGTACGGGGAGGAACACTGAAGCTTTCTTT. Translating it yields CASSLSTGRNTEAFF.

The rearrangement uses TRBV29-1 and TRBJ1-2; TRBD1 might be the D (6 bases). The CDR3 contains 14 residues. V lost 3 bases to trimming and J lost 4 bases, with 15 bases between them. Germline CDR1 and CDR2: SQVTM and ANQGSEA. The CDR3 bases are TGCAGCGTTGATCGGCAGGTAGGGGGCTATGGCTACACCTTC. This codes for CSVDRQVGGYGYTF.

The V gene is TRBV25-1, the J gene TRBJ2-5; 15 nucleotides align to TRBD2. CDR1 is MGHDK, CDR2 SYGVNS, per germline. After removal of 4 bases from V and 5 bases from J, the junction contained 2 bases not matched to a gene. The CDR3 runs 15 residues. The CDR3 DNA sequence: TGTGCCAGCAGTGGGACTAGCGGGGGGGGTGAGACCCAGTACTTC. Translated: CASSGTSGGGETQYF.

The CDR3 sequence: CASSYTGGLADTQYF. As DNA, the CDR3 is TGTGCCAGCAGTTATACGGGGGGGCTGGCAGATACGCAGTATTTT. This chain joins TRBV6-5 and TRBJ2-3; 8 positions match TRBD2. The J segment lost 4 bases and the V segment lost 3 bases, leaving 6 bases of the junction unmatched. The germline gives CDR1 MNHEY, CDR2 SVGAGI. The CDR3 totals 15 residues.

The rearrangement joins TRBV24-1 to TRBJ2-3; D not resolved. Germline assignment: CDR1 KGHDR and CDR2 SFDVKD. Trimming stripped 3 bases from V and 2 bases from J, with 17 bases between. The CDR3 contains 17 residues. CDR3 protein: CATSDRRYGSATDTQYF. The CDR3 coding sequence is TGTGCCACCAGTGATAGAAGGTACGGGTCTGCCACAGATACGCAGTATTTT.

This clone was recorded at least ten times. This chain joins TRBV19 and TRBJ1-5; 10 nucleotides match TRBD1. Germline CDR1 LNHDA, CDR2 SQIVND (reference sequence). Trimming at V came to 7 bases and at J to 3 bases, leaving 9 bases not matched to a gene. The CDR3 sequence is 16 residues long. The CDR3 region has the DNA TGTGCCAGTACCCCTGGGACAGGGGAGGACAATCAGCCCCAGCATTTT. Protein product: CASTPGTGEDNQPQHF. The full variable domain, in which reference TRBV19 and TRBJ1-5 provide the parts outside the CDR3, is DGGITQSPKYLFRKEGQNVTLSCEQNLNHDAMYWYRQDPGQGLRLIYYSQIVNDFQKGDIAEGYSVSREKKESFPLTVTSAQKNPTAFYLCASTPGTGEDNQPQHFGDGTRLSIL.

Points on this clone: Additional DNA sequences in this sample encode the identical CDR3. The chain is built from TRBV5-1 and TRBJ1-1; the D is unclear. The germline CDR1 and CDR2 sequences are SGHRS and YFSETQ. V was clipped by 2 bases and J by 1 base, with 9 bases between them. This CDR3 spans 14 amino acids. This chain's CDR3 is CASSLLPGNTEAFF. Here the CDR3 DNA reads TGCGCCAGCAGCTTACTCCCGGGGAACACTGAAGCTTTCTTT.